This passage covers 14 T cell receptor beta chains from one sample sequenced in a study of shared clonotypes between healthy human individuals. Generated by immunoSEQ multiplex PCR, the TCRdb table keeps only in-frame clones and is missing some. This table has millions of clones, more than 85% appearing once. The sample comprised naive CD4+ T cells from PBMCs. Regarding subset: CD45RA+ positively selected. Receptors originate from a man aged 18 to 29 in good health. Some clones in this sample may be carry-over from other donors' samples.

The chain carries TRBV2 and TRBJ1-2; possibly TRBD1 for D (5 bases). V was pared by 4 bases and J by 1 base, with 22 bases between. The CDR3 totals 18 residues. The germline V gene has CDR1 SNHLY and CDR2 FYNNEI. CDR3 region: CASSVGGLHTALNYGYTF. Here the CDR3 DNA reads TGTGCCAGCAGTGTCGGGGGGTTACACACGGCCCTTAACTATGGCTACACCTTC.

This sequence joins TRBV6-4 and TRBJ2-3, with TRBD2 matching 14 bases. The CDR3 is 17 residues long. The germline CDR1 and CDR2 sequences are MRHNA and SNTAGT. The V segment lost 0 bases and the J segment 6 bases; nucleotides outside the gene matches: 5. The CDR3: CASSDSGTSGRGDTQYF. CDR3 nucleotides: TGTGCCAGCAGTGACTCGGGGACTAGCGGGAGAGGGGATACGCAGTATTTT.

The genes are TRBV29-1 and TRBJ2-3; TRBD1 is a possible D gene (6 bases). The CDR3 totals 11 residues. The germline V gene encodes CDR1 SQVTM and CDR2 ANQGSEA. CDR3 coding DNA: TGCGGCTGCCAGGGGTTAGATACGCAGTATTTT. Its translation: CGCQGLDTQYF.

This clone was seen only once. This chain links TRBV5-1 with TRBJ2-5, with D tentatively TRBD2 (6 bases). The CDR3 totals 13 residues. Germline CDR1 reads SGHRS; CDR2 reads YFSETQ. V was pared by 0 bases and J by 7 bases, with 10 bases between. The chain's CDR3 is CASSLDRRVTQYF. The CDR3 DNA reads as TGCGCCAGCAGCTTGGACAGGAGGGTGACCCAGTACTTC. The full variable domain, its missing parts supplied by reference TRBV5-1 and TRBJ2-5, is KAGVTQTPRYLIKTRGQQVTLSCSPISGHRSVSWYQQTPGQGLQFLFEYFSETQRNKGNFPGRFSGRQFSNSRSEMNVSTLELGDSALYLCASSLDRRVTQYFGPGTRLLVL.

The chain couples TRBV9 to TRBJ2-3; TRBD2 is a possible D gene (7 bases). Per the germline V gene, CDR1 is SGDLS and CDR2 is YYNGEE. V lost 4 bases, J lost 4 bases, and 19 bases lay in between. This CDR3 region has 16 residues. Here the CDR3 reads CASSTLGGREADTQYF. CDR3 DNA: TGTGCCAGCAGCACACTCGGGGGCCGGGAGGCAGATACGCAGTATTTT.

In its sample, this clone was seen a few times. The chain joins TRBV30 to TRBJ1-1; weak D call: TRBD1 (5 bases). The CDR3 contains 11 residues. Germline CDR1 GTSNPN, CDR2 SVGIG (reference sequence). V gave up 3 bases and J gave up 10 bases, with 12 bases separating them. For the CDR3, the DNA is TGTGCCTGGAGCGCACAGGACTCAGCTTTCTTT. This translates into CAWSAQDSAFF.

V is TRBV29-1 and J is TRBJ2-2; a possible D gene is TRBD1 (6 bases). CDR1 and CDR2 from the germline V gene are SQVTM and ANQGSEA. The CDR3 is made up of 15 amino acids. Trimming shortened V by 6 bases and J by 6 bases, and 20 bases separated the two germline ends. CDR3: CSVTIQGEGAGELFF. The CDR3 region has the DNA TGCAGCGTAACCATACAGGGTGAAGGGGCCGGGGAGCTGTTTTTT.

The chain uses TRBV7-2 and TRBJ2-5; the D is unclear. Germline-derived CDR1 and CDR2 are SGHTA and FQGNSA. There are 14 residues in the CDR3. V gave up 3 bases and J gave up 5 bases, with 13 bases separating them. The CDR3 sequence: CASSFPDEGETQYF. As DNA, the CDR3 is TGTGCCAGCAGCTTCCCCGACGAAGGGGAGACCCAGTACTTC.

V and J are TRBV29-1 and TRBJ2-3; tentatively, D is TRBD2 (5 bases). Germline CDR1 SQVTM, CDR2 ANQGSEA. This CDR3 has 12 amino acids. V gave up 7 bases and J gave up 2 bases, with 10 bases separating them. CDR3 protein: CSGTGNTDTQYF. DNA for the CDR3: TGCAGCGGGACTGGGAACACAGATACGCAGTATTTT.

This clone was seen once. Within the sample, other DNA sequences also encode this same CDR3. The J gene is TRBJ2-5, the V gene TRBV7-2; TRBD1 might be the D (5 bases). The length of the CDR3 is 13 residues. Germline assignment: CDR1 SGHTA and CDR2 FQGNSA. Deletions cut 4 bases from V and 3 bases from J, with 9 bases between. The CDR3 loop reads CASSSGPEETQYF. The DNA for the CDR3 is TGTGCCAGCAGCTCAGGGCCAGAAGAGACCCAGTACTTC.

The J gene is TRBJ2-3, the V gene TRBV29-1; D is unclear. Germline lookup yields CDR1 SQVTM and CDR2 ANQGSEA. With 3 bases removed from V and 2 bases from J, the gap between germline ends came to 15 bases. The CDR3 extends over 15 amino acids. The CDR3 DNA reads TGCAGCGTTGATCCCCTCCCCCCGGTCACAGATACGCAGTATTTT. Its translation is CSVDPLPPVTDTQYF.

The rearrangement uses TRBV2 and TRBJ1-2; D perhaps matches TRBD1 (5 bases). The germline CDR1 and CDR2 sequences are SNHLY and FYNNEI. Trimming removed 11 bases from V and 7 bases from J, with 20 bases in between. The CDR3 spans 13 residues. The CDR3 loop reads CAGLGRGVGGYTF. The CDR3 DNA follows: TGTGCCGGCCTGGGGAGGGGTGTAGGTGGCTACACCTTC.

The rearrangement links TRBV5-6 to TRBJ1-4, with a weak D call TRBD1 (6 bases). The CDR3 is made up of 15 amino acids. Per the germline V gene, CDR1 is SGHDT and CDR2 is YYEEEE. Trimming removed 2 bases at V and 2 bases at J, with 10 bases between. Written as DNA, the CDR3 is TGTGCCAGCAGCTTAGGACAGAAGACTAATGAAAAACTGTTTTTT. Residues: CASSLGQKTNEKLFF.

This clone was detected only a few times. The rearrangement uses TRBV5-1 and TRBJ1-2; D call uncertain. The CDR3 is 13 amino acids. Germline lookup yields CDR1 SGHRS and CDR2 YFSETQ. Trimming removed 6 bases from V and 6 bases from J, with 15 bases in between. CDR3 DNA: TGCGCCAGCAAACTTACGGCGGAGGATGGCTACACCTTC. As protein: CASKLTAEDGYTF.